This TCR beta chain stems from a study of T cell responses to AZD1222 COVID-19 vaccine (dated by TCRdb to the early 2020s). In terms of the full investigation: TCR sequencing was performed for 230 to 250 trial participants, of whom 200 to 210 were given two doses of AZD1222 and around 25 were given two doses of MenACWY control vaccine. Enrollment into the trials was organized by age into subgroups of 18-55, 56-69 and 70-plus years, and those subgroups contained approximately 160, 26 and 62 TCR-sequenced participants, respectively. What the work shows at the level of the full study, not this receptor alone: Reportedly, almost half of the unique spike-specific TCRs recognized epitopes lying outside the regions that are mutated in the B.1.351 and B.1.1.7 variants. In the small 56-69-year group, the increase in depth fell short of significance, most likely because of low power. Only a handful of AZD1222 recipients were SARS-CoV-2 seropositive at baseline, limiting conclusions about previously exposed vaccinees. The vaccine-associated CD4 TCRs covered the entire spike protein, and the dominant responses fell in regions 160-218 and 743-854. Participants were mostly white British, with more females than males. The authors suggested clonal diversity may have been underestimated. No day 14 peak-response samples were available, so repertoires were characterized only after the peak T cell response. After two AZD1222 doses, both the breadth and the depth of spike-specific TCRs were significantly higher than at day 0 and than in MenACWY recipients.

Of note for this clone: Its antigen has not been determined. Base qualities were left out, and no much larger clone turns up one base away.

Trimming accounts for 4 bases at V and 3 bases at J, while the number of junction bases matched to no gene is 7. The CDR1 and CDR2 encoded by the germline V gene are SGHDT and YYEEEE. The CDR3, cysteine through phenylalanine, is 16 amino acids long. The kept DNA is CDR3 alone, 48 bases in frame from the first base. Taken with the paper, the label for time point translates to: about 28 days (+/-7) after the second vaccine dose. AZD1222 recipients whose second dose came at about 4 weeks and those whose second dose came at about 12 weeks were combined into one group, since spike-specific TCR depth and breadth did not differ between the two schedules. Vaccinee samples were obtained from the UK trials COV001 and COV002, which included a single-blind randomized controlled phase 2/3 trial of AZD1222 (ChAdOx1 nCoV-19) in healthy adults. For TCRbeta chain sequencing, PBMC samples from trial participants were taken at day 0 and at day 28 after the second dose.

The CDR3 regions of human TCRbeta chains were analyzed by immunosequencing. The original methods were these. Repertoire TCRs were checked for matches against a reference library of SARS-CoV-2-specific TCRs that had been generated using the MIRA antigen-specificity platform. Breadth meant the fraction of unique TCRs that were SARS-CoV-2-associated, whereas depth meant the fraction of total T cells that were SARS-CoV-2-associated. Each spike-specific TCR was assigned to its reactive spike region and to a CD4 or CD8 class using the MIRA data. Log10-transformed breadth and depth values were compared by one-way ANOVA with Sidak's multiple comparisons tests. This immuneACCESS table, as held by TCRdb, lists in-frame sequences with V and J called but not all clones. Of the missing ones, under half trace to an unresolved V gene in checked studies; the others have no known cause. Clonal size and the V and J genes are those of that table, whereas D and trimming came from the DNA. The sample has approximately 150,000 clones on record, 90% to 95% of them singletons. In total, the top ten clones hold less than 1.5% of the sample.

The sequence was obtained from an adult who received the AZD1222 COVID-19 vaccine. Sequenced material: peripheral blood, taken 28 days after the second AZD1222 dose. This chain is built from TRBV5-6 and TRBJ2-1, and 10 bases in between align with TRBD2. The DNA is TGTGCCAGCAGCCCAGGTTCTAGCGGGGGCTACAATGAGCAGTTCTTC. It translates to CASSPGSSGGYNEQFF. The entire variable domain, with the stretches around the CDR3 drawn from the reference TRBV5-6 and TRBJ2-1 proteins, is DAGVTQSPTHLIKTRGQQVTLRCSPKSGHDTVSWYQQALGQGPQFIFQYYEEEERQRGNFPDRFSGHQFPNYSSELNVNALLLGDSALYLCASSPGSSGGYNEQFFGPGTRLTVL.